This T cell receptor (beta chain) originates from a study of beta chain features in type 1 diabetes. Study details: In all, 107,917,701 sorted cells from all samples were analyzed. Overall study findings and caveats: Over-representation of high TCR-expressing cells was a possible consequence of cDNA sequencing.

cDNA synthesis used the whole RNA isolate, giving expressed TCRB sequences. Assay used: immunoSEQ multiplex PCR; TCRdb lists only in-frame clones, some missing. Of roughly 130,000 clones in the sample, 7% to 10% were seen once. In the case of this clone: The antigen remains unidentified.

This CDR3 spans 15 amino acids. Trimming took 2 bases from V and 6 from J, leaving 15 bases between them. Germline lookup yields CDR1 SGDLS and CDR2 YYNGEE. The sequence derives from a man younger than 35 in good health. Material: central memory CD4+ T cells from blood. This chain connects TRBV9 to TRBJ2-1; a weak D match, TRBD2 (6 bases). DNA for the CDR3: TGTGCCAGCAGCGTTCGACTAGATAGCTCCAATGAGCAGTTCTTC. It is translated as CASSVRLDSSNEQFF.